The present TCR beta chain was sequenced within a study of cytomegalovirus exposure and HLA in healthy donors. Overall study: Clustering assigned 81% of the approximately 400 genotyped donors to the Caucasian-associated ancestry cluster. Study-wide results and limits: Productive status was seen about 87% or about 30% of the time for most TCR beta V segments in an earlier analysis. The HLA-A and HLA-B alleles of most subjects were reportedly predicted accurately from TCR beta sequences.

The PCR contained 60 Vbeta and 13 Jbeta primers. Assay: immunoSEQ multiplex PCR; the TCRdb copy retains only in-frame clones and omits some. The sample records 89,000 or so clones, 70% to 90% being singletons. Trimming removed 5 bases from V and 0 bases from J; junction bases left unmatched: 0. This CDR3 contains 14 residues. Germline V gene lookup returns CDR1 SGHRS and CDR2 YFSETQ. Notes on this clone: Its specificity is not known.

The source is a woman younger than 35 in good health and CMV-seropositive. This chain connects TRBV5-1 to TRBJ2-3; TRBD2 agrees at 10 bases. Sequenced material: PBMCs. The CDR3 DNA is TGCGCCAGCAGACTAGCGGGGAGCACAGATACGCAGTATTTT. This codes for CASRLAGSTDTQYF.